This TCR beta chain was sequenced in a study of neurological immune-mediated disorders. Ten or more counts support this clonotype. No antigen is known for it. The CDR3 sequence is 16 residues long. Germline V gene data show CDR1 as MNHEY and CDR2 as SVGAGI. Deletions cut 11 bases from V and 10 bases from J, with 27 bases between. A 10-nucleotide random UMI tagged transcripts in template-switch 5'RACE cDNA synthesis. TCRdb passed the 5' RACE reads through MiXCR, listing each CDR3 protein once. The sample yields 55,000 to 65,000 distinct CDR3 sequences, roughly 13% seen once. Overall study results and limits: There were no CDR3 amino acid sequences shared by expanded clones across subjects, a result suggesting private repertoires in all groups. Falling below healthy controls, multiple sclerosis showed the least TCR clonal expansion, while HTLV-1-associated myelopathy showed the most.

Unsorted libraries were prepared from 2 million PBMCs that had been stored at -80 C. The chain uses TRBV6-5 and TRBJ1-6, with D perhaps matching TRBD1 (6 bases). The origin of this receptor is an older woman with HTLV-1-associated myelopathy (HAM/TSP). The sequencing sample was made of PBMCs. CDR3 DNA sequence: TGTGCCTGCAAGCGTTCACAACAGGGAGGGGAATCACCCCTCCACTTT. Protein: CACKRSQQGGESPLHF.